Below, one T cell receptor beta chain is given with its context. Its antigen is not identified. Sequencing used immunoSEQ multiplex PCR; TCRdb keeps in-frame clones, though not all of them. Among fewer than 95,000 clones listed, about 86% were seen once. This sample stems from a study of OX40 agonist ivuxolimab in advanced cancers. Findings and caveats of the study: More expanded clones were seen, on average, in CD8+ T cells than in CD4+.

V was cut by 4 bases and J by 3 bases, with 8 bases left in between. Germline V CDR1 and CDR2: SNHLY, FYNNEI. CDR3 size: 13 residues. The rearrangement uses TRBV2 and TRBJ2-3; D call uncertain. The sample in question was CD4+ or CD8+ T cells sorted from blood, obtained in a trial of the OX40 agonist ivuxolimab. This receptor was obtained from an adult with an advanced solid tumor such as melanoma, head and neck, liver or kidney cancer. The CDR3 region is CASSAERTDTQYF. The CDR3 nucleotides read TGTGCCAGCAGTGCCGAGAGGACAGATACGCAGTATTTT. The variable domain in full, completed from reference TRBV2 and TRBJ2-3, reads EPEVTQTPSHQVTQMGQEVILRCVPISNHLYFYWYRQILGQKVEFLVSFYNNEISEKSEIFDDQFSVERPDGSNFTLKIRSTKLEDSAMYFCASSAERTDTQYFGPGTRLTVL.